This T cell receptor (beta chain) was obtained from a study of T-cell reconstitution after alpha-beta-depleted transplantation in children. Points from the study as a whole: Two months or so post-transplant, alpha-beta T cells reportedly derived from several hundred expanded graft clones. Newly made T cells mostly supplied T-cell counts and diversity one year after transplant. Surviving recipient T cells and thymic progenitors produced the high day-60 TCRbeta diversity seen in some patients.

The germline V and J ends were trimmed by 4 bases and 1 base, with 19 bases remaining between them. The CDR3 totals 17 residues. CDR1 and CDR2 from the germline V gene are SGHTA and FQGNSA. At least ten counts were recorded for this clonotype. What it binds is unknown. Preparation of the TCRbeta library involved a method that used unique molecular identifiers. TCRdb re-called the PCR reads through MiXCR, storing one row per CDR3 protein. The data hold around 72,000 distinct CDR3 sequences, with roughly 5% observed a single time. V gene TRBV7-2 combines with J gene TRBJ1-1; D perhaps matches TRBD1 (6 bases). The sample here was PBMCs, mostly from graft donor cells, taken 180 days after TCRalphabeta/CD19-depleted stem cell transplant. This clonotype originated in a boy in the first two years of life who had a stem cell transplant for acute myeloid leukemia, so the T cells may come from the graft donor. The CDR3 spells CASSSSGQLGWNTEAFF. DNA of the CDR3: TGTGCCAGCAGCTCTAGTGGACAGCTTGGGTGGAACACTGAAGCTTTCTTT.